The clone carrying this TCR beta chain showed up just once. The sort gate was single viable CD3+CD4+CD8-CD45RO+ cells for memory CD4+ T cells. Produced via immunoSEQ multiplex PCR; TCRdb's table is partial and in-frame only. The sample comprises about 56,000 clones, 82% of which are singletons, and over 0.35% rests with the top ten. Germline V gives CDR1 MNHEY, CDR2 SVGAGI. This CDR3 is 12 amino acids long. The V end was cut by 11 bases, the J end by 2 bases, with 12 bases between. These data come from a study of memory CD4+ T cells and cytomegalovirus serostatus. Sequenced: memory CD4+ T cells from blood. The receptor was isolated from an adult in good health and CMV-seronegative. This chain uses TRBV6-5 with TRBJ1-2; D call uncertain. The CDR3 DNA sequence: TGTGCCGGAAGGGATACAAACTATGGCTACACCTTC. It translates to CAGRDTNYGYTF.